This T cell receptor (beta chain) was retrieved from a study of a mutant IDH1 vaccine in newly diagnosed glioma. Study-wide results and limits: Whatever changes occurred in top peripheral T cell clonotypes seemed unrelated to pseudoprogression.

The germline V gene has CDR1 GTSNPN and CDR2 SVGIG (reference sequence). Trimming took off 8 bases at V and 2 bases at J, with 16 bases between the two ends. This CDR3 spans 14 amino acids. Data came from immunoSEQ multiplex PCR; TCRdb stores just in-frame clones and leaves some out. The sample gives tens of thousands of clones, around 82% of which show up once; approximately 3% is in the top ten. Described time point: week 5, during vaccination. A single vaccine dose contained 300 ug of mutant IDH1 20-mer peptide, and topical imiquimod was used with it. This clone has more than one count but fewer than ten. Its target is unknown.

Sequencing used PBMCs, obtained from a glioma patient whose treatment included an IDH1 peptide vaccine. The source is a woman aged 18-30 years with glioma. Some clones in this sample may be carry-over from other donors' samples. The rearrangement links TRBV30 to TRBJ1-5, with TRBD1 as a possible D gene (5 bases). The CDR3 is CAGSGKRGNQPQHF. For the CDR3, the DNA is TGTGCCGGATCAGGGAAGCGGGGCAATCAGCCCCAGCATTTT. Full variable domain (remainder filled in from reference TRBV30 and TRBJ1-5): SQTIHQWPATLVQPVGSPLSLECTVEGTSNPNLYWYRQAAGRGLQLLFYSVGIGQISSEVPQNLSASRPQDRQFILSSKKLLLSDSGFYLCAGSGKRGNQPQHFGDGTRLSIL.